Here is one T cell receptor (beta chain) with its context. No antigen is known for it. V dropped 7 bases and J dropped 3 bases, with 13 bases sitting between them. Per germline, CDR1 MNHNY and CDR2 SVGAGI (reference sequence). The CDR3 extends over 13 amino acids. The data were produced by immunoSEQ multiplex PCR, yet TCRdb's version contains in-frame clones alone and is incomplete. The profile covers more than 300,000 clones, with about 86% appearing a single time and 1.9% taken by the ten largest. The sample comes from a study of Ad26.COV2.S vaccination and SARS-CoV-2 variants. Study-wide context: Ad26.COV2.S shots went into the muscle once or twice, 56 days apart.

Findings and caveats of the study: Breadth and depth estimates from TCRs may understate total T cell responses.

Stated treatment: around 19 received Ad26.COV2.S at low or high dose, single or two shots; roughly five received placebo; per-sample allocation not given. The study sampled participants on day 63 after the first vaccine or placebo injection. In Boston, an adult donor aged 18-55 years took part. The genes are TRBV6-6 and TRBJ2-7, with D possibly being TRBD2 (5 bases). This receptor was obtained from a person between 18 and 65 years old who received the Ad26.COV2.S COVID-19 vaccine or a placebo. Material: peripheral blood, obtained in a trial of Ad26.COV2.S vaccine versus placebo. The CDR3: CASTTAVIYEQYF. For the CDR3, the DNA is TGTGCCAGCACTACAGCGGTAATCTACGAGCAGTACTTC.